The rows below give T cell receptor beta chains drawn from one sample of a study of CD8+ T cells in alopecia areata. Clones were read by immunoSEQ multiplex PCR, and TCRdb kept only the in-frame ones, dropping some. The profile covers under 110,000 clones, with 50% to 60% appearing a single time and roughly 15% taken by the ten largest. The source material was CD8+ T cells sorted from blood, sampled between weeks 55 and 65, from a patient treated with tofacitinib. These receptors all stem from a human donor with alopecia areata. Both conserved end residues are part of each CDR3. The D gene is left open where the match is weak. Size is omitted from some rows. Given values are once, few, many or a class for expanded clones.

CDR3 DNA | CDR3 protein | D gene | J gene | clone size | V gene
TGCAGCATCCCCAGGACAGAAGAGACCCAGTACTTC | CSIPRTEETQYF | NA | TRBJ2-5 | NA | TRBV29-1
TGTGCCAGCAGCACCAGGAGGAGGGCCGAGCAGTACTTC | CASSTRRRAEQYF | NA | TRBJ2-7 | few | TRBV13
TGTGCCATCAGTGAGGCCGGGGAGCTGTTTTTT | CAISEAGELFF | NA | TRBJ2-2 | NA | TRBV10-3
TGTGCCAGCAGCCTCAACATGGGGGAGGTAGAGACCCAGTACTTC | CASSLNMGEVETQYF | NA | TRBJ2-5 | NA | TRBV14
TGTGCCAGCTCACCCGACGAGGGGGGATATCTTTTCAGCTACGAGCAGTACTTC | CASSPDEGGYLFSYEQYF | NA | TRBJ2-7 | NA | TRBV18
TGTGCCAGTAGTATATCCTCAACAGGGAGTGAGTACACTGAAGCTTTCTTT | CASSISSTGSEYTEAFF | NA | TRBJ1-1 | NA | TRBV19
TGTGCCAGCAGTGATGGGGCAGGTCTGGCTGAAGCTTTCTTT | CASSDGAGLAEAFF | NA | TRBJ1-1 | NA | TRBV2
TGTGCCAGCGGAGAGGGCTCAGGGACAACCTACGAGCAGTACTTC | CASGEGSGTTYEQYF | NA | TRBJ2-7 | NA | TRBV9
TGTGCCAGCAGCGCAGGGGGTCTCTACAATGAGCAGTTCTTC | CASSAGGLYNEQFF | TRBD1 | TRBJ2-1 | NA | TRBV7-9
TGTGCCACCAGCAGCAGACAGGGGGCTGGAATGAATGAGCAGTTCTTC | CATSSRQGAGMNEQFF | TRBD1 | TRBJ2-1 | NA | TRBV15
TGTGCCAGCAGCTTAGCCGGGAGCCCCTACGAGCAGTACTTC | CASSLAGSPYEQYF | NA | TRBJ2-7 | NA | TRBV7-9
TGTGCCAGCAGTTTAACTGACAGTCCCAACAATGAGCAGTTCTTC | CASSLTDSPNNEQFF | NA | TRBJ2-1 | NA | TRBV27
TGTGCCAGCAGCCCAAATTACAATACGGGACAGGGACTGGAGAACAATGAGCAGTTCTTC | CASSPNYNTGQGLENNEQFF | TRBD1 | TRBJ2-1 | NA | TRBV13
TGTGCCAGCAGCTTAACGTCTGGAAACACCATATATTTT | CASSLTSGNTIYF | NA | TRBJ1-3 | NA | TRBV7-3
TGTGCCAGCAGTTCGGGACAGGGGTACGAGCAGTACTTC | CASSSGQGYEQYF | TRBD1 | TRBJ2-7 | NA | TRBV13
TGTGCCAGCAGTCGAGGAGGGGGCCTGGAGCTGTTTTTT | CASSRGGGLELFF | NA | TRBJ2-2 | NA | TRBV13
TGTGCCAGCAGCTTGTCGGGGCGTGAGCAGTACTTC | CASSLSGREQYF | NA | TRBJ2-7 | NA | TRBV5-5
TGTGCCAGCAGCGGGGGACAGTCAGATCGGGATCAGCCCCAGCATTTT | CASSGGQSDRDQPQHF | TRBD1 | TRBJ1-5 | NA | TRBV5-5
TGTGCCAGCAGCCAAGTTGGGGAAGGGACTACTTACAATGAGCAGTTCTTC | CASSQVGEGTTYNEQFF | TRBD2 | TRBJ2-1 | NA | TRBV14
TGTGCCAGCAGCGTACCTGACAGGGGAGATACGCAGTATTTT | CASSVPDRGDTQYF | TRBD1 | TRBJ2-3 | NA | TRBV9
TGTGCCAGCAGTTTGGGGGGACATAGGTGGGTTTGGCCCCAGCATTTT | CASSLGGHRWVWPQHF | NA | TRBJ1-5 | few | TRBV27
TGTGCCAGCAGCTCAGACAGGGTTCACGACCGAAACACCGGGGAGCTGTTTTTT | CASSSDRVHDRNTGELFF | TRBD1 | TRBJ2-2 | NA | TRBV7-9
TGTGCCAGTCGGACCGGGGGACACGCCAAAAACATTCAGTACTTC | CASRTGGHAKNIQYF | NA | TRBJ2-4 | few | TRBV6-6
TGTGCCTGGAGCCCGGGGGTAGCGGACTACGAGCAGTACTTC | CAWSPGVADYEQYF | NA | TRBJ2-7 | NA | TRBV30
TGTGCCACCGCCGTTGGGGAGTACAATGAGCAGTTCTTC | CATAVGEYNEQFF | NA | TRBJ2-1 | NA | TRBV27
TGTGCCAGCAGTTACTCCCGGAGGGGATGGGGGGAGCTGTTTTTT | CASSYSRRGWGELFF | NA | TRBJ2-2 | NA | TRBV6-5
TGTGCCAGCCTCGGACAGACACGCTCCATCTATGGCTACACCTTC | CASLGQTRSIYGYTF | NA | TRBJ1-2 | NA | TRBV6-5
TGTGCCTGGTATCCCGGGGGGGCCGGCGGCTACACCTTC | CAWYPGGAGGYTF | NA | TRBJ1-2 | NA | TRBV30
TGTGCCAGCAGCAGAGTTGCCAGGGTTAGCGGCTACACCTTC | CASSRVARVSGYTF | NA | TRBJ1-2 | NA | TRBV13
TGTGCCAGCAGCGTAGATGGGACGGATATTGGGACCCAGTACTTC | CASSVDGTDIGTQYF | NA | TRBJ2-5 | NA | TRBV9
TGTGCCAGCAGCCAAGATCGTAAGGTTTTCTTT | CASSQDRKVFF | NA | TRBJ1-1 | NA | TRBV14
TGTGCCAGCAGCTTGGCCGGGGAGCTCTACGAGCAGTACTTC | CASSLAGELYEQYF | NA | TRBJ2-7 | NA | TRBV5-6
TGCAGCGTTGACGGACAGGGGGATTTCTATGGCTACACCTTC | CSVDGQGDFYGYTF | TRBD1 | TRBJ1-2 | once | TRBV29-1
TGCAGCGCCCGGGGAAATGGCTACACCTTC | CSARGNGYTF | NA | TRBJ1-2 | NA | TRBV29-1
TGTGCCAGCAGCGCTCGTAGGGGACCCGGGGCTGGTGAAAAACTGTTTTTT | CASSARRGPGAGEKLFF | NA | TRBJ1-4 | NA | TRBV9
TGTGCCAGCAGCTTAGGGCTAGAAGAGACCCAGTACTTC | CASSLGLEETQYF | NA | TRBJ2-5 | NA | TRBV7-7
TGTGCCAGCAGCGGCGGATGGGAGGGAACGAACACTGAAGCTTTCTTT | CASSGGWEGTNTEAFF | NA | TRBJ1-1 | few | TRBV9
TGTGCCAGCACCATAGGGGGCTCTGAAGCTTTCTTT | CASTIGGSEAFF | TRBD1 | TRBJ1-1 | NA | TRBV7-9
TGTGCCAGCTCGGAGGCTAGTCTCACCCCCCAGCAGTTCTTC | CASSEASLTPQQFF | NA | TRBJ2-1 | NA | TRBV6-5
TGCAGCGTCAGGACAGGGGCGAACACCGGGGAGCTGTTTTTT | CSVRTGANTGELFF | TRBD1 | TRBJ2-2 | NA | TRBV29-1
TGTGCCAGCAGTCCCGGGTTCAATGAGCAGTTCTTC | CASSPGFNEQFF | NA | TRBJ2-1 | NA | TRBV6-5
TGTGCCAGCAGCATAAGCACAGATACGCAGTATTTT | CASSISTDTQYF | NA | TRBJ2-3 | few | TRBV2
TGTGCCAGCAGCTGGGGACAGGGCAGCCAGCCCCAGCATTTT | CASSWGQGSQPQHF | TRBD1 | TRBJ1-5 | NA | TRBV5-6
TGTGCCAGCAGCTTAACAGAGTACCACTACGAGCAGTACTTC | CASSLTEYHYEQYF | NA | TRBJ2-7 | NA | TRBV7-2
TGTGCCAGCAGTGAAGTGAGACAGCGGAGGGACAACGAGCAGTACTTC | CASSEVRQRRDNEQYF | NA | TRBJ2-7 | NA | TRBV2
TGTGCCAGCAGTGAACTATCCAGCGGGGGGGCTCCTGAGCAGTTCTTC | CASSELSSGGAPEQFF | TRBD2 | TRBJ2-1 | few | TRBV2
TGTGCCAGCAGCTTGCTAGGGACAGGGTTCTTC | CASSLLGTGFF | TRBD1 | TRBJ2-1 | NA | TRBV7-2
TGTGCCAGCAGCCCCGGGGGGTGGCAAGAGACCCAGTACTTC | CASSPGGWQETQYF | TRBD2 | TRBJ2-5 | NA | TRBV5-6
TGTGCCAGCAGCCAACTTGTCGGGGAGCTGTTTTTT | CASSQLVGELFF | NA | TRBJ2-2 | few | TRBV14
TGTGCCTGGAGTGGTGGGTTTACAACTAATGAAAAACTGTTTTTT | CAWSGGFTTNEKLFF | NA | TRBJ1-4 | few | TRBV30
TGTGCCTGCCAACAACAAGAGACCCAGTACTTC | CACQQQETQYF | NA | TRBJ2-5 | NA | TRBV30
TGTGCCAGCAGCTTCAATACCGATGGCTACACCTTC | CASSFNTDGYTF | NA | TRBJ1-2 | NA | TRBV7-9
TGCAGTGTAAGGAACTACAATGAGCAGTTCTTC | CSVRNYNEQFF | NA | TRBJ2-1 | NA | TRBV20-1
TGCGCCAGCAGCATTAGTGATGAGCAGTTCTTC | CASSISDEQFF | NA | TRBJ2-1 | NA | TRBV5-1
TGTGCCAGCAGTTGGGGGGTCGGGGAGCTGTTTTTT | CASSWGVGELFF | NA | TRBJ2-2 | NA | TRBV27
TGTGCCACGGCCTTAATACAGGGGGCGAACACTGAAGCTTTCTTT | CATALIQGANTEAFF | TRBD1 | TRBJ1-1 | NA | TRBV7-9
TGTGCCTGGATTGACGGGGAGCTGTTTTTT | CAWIDGELFF | NA | TRBJ2-2 | few | TRBV30